This T cell receptor beta chain was recorded in a study of CD8 T cells in Susac syndrome. Background on the study: Among the Susac syndrome patients who underwent sequencing, roughly six had clinically active disease, while about eight of them were in remission.

RNA was extracted with the RNeasy kit, and a quantity of about 0.45 to 1 ug was reverse transcribed using random hexamers. TCRdb independently ran MiXCR on the immunoSEQ multiplex PCR reads; one entry per CDR3 protein. The repertoire holds roughly 25,000 distinct CDR3 sequences, around 93% seen once, with 0.55% to 0.7% in the top ten. With V trimmed by 1 base and J by 5 bases, 9 bases remained unmatched. This CDR3 region has 19 residues. CDR1 is LGHDT and CDR2 is YNNKEL in the germline V gene (reference sequence). The TCR was taken from a human donor with Susac syndrome. The chain uses TRBV3-1 and TRBJ2-2; 14 bases map to TRBD2. Material for sequencing was CD8+ T cells from PBMCs. CDR3 nucleotide sequence: TGTGCCAGCAGCCAAGCCCGGACTAGCGGGGGGCTCTGGACCGGGGAGCTGTTTTTT. Its protein is CASSQARTSGGLWTGELFF.